This entry lists 3 T cell receptor beta chains sequenced from one sample in a study of blood T cell repertoires in COVID-19. Only in-frame clones appear in the TCRdb table, and some are missing; sequencing was by immunoSEQ multiplex PCR. Among about 62,000 clones listed, about 87% were seen once. Sequencing was performed on peripheral blood. The receptors originated from a man in his 70s with acute or convalescent COVID-19.

This sequence joins TRBV15 and TRBJ2-5; 9 nucleotides agree with TRBD2. The junction had 13 bases not matched to a gene; V was cut back by 0 bases and J by 5 bases. CDR1 is LNHNV and CDR2 is YYDKDF in the germline V gene (reference sequence). The CDR3 loop spans 18 amino acids. The CDR3 coding sequence is TGTGCCACCAGCAGAGATCACGTTAGCGGGGGAGTCCGGGAGACCCAGTACTTC. It yields the protein CATSRDHVSGGVRETQYF.

The chain is built from TRBV4-2 and TRBJ1-1; 8 bases are shared with TRBD1. After removal of 4 bases from V and 0 bases from J, the junction contained 7 bases not matched to a gene. The CDR3 spans 16 residues. Germline V gene sequence: CDR1 LGHNA, CDR2 YNFKEQ. CDR3 in amino acids: CASSPQGAGMNTEAFF. The DNA for the CDR3 is TGTGCCAGCAGCCCCCAGGGGGCGGGGATGAACACTGAAGCTTTCTTT.

The chain is built from TRBV7-6 and TRBJ2-6; tentative D call: TRBD1 (5 bases). In germline, CDR1 is SGHVS, CDR2 FNYEAQ. Trimming pared 5 bases from V and 0 bases from J, leaving 17 bases between. This CDR3 has 18 residues. This CDR3 is CASSTGVIRDSGANVLTF. CDR3 nucleotide sequence: TGTGCCAGCAGCACAGGCGTCATTCGAGACTCTGGGGCCAACGTCCTGACTTTC.